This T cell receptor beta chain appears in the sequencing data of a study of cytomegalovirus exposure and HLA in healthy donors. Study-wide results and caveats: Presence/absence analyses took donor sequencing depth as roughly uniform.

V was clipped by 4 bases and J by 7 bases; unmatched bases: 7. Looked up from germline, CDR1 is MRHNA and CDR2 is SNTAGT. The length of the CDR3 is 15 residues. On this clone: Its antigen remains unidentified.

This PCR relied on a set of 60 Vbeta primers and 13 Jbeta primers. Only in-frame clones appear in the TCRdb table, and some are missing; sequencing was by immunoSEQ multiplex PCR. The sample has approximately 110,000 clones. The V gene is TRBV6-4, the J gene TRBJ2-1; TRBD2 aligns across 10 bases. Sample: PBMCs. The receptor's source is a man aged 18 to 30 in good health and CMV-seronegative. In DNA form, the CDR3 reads TGTGCCAGCAGTGCGGTAGCGGGGGGAAGAAATGAGCAGTTCTTC. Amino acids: CASSAVAGGRNEQFF.